This T cell receptor beta chain was captured in a study of cytomegalovirus exposure and HLA in healthy donors. Researchers ran the PCR with 60 Vbeta and 13 Jbeta primers. The assay was immunoSEQ multiplex PCR, and TCRdb's table has in-frame clones only and misses some. This sample has over 200,000 clones, with under 70% found just once. Study-wide results and limits: Previous analysis showed most TCR beta V segments were productive about 90% or about 30% of the time. The authors listed 164 TCR beta chains as cytomegalovirus-associated.

Regarding donors, all were healthy bone marrow donors. With respect to this clone: Its antigen is not identified.

The CDR3 runs 17 residues. From germline, CDR1 is SGHTA and CDR2 FQGNSA. The V end lost 1 base, the J end lost 0 bases, and 10 bases lay between the germline ends. The J gene is TRBJ2-6, the V gene TRBV7-2; D is undetermined. Material: PBMCs. This clonotype was sampled from a man aged 40-49 years in good health and CMV-seropositive. The CDR3 DNA reads as TGTGCCAGCAGCTTAGGTATAATTTTCTCTGGGGCCAACGTCCTGACTTTC. Its protein product is CASSLGIIFSGANVLTF.